The clone carrying this TCR beta chain was counted once. The antigen is unknown. The record originates from a study of T-cell reconstitution after alpha-beta-depleted transplantation in children. Findings of the study overall: Some patients owed their high day-60 TCRbeta diversity to surviving recipient T cells and thymic progenitors.

For TCRbeta, the library was prepared with unique molecular identifiers. TCRdb ran MiXCR on the PCR reads and lists one entry per CDR3 protein. This table holds approximately 1,000,000 distinct CDR3 sequences, about 29% found once. The CDR3 has 12 residues. V was pared by 7 bases and J by 5 bases, with 7 bases of the junction left unmatched. CDR1 and CDR2 from the germline V gene are SQVTM and ANQGSEA. The V and J genes are TRBV29-1 and TRBJ1-1, with 7 bases identical to TRBD1. The sequence came from a boy younger than two who had a stem cell transplant for SCID, so the T cells may come from the graft donor. The source material was PBMCs, mostly from graft donor cells, sampled 360 days after TCRalphabeta/CD19-depleted stem cell transplant. CDR3 residues: CSATTGRTEAFF. The CDR3 DNA sequence: TGCAGCGCGACGACAGGGAGAACTGAAGCTTTCTTT.